Given below is one T cell receptor (beta chain) in context. In this sample, this clonotype turned up many times. Its antigen is still unknown. Qualities for individual bases were not recorded, and no much larger clone is one base off. This sample was included in a study of molecular identifiers for immune sequencing clone quantification (dated 2018 in TCRdb). The study in broad terms: For a replicate experiment, RNA from around 18,000 or 91,000 naive CD8 T cells was divided into five aliquots, and four of the five aliquots were sequenced. CD8 T cells were used in a methods study to benchmark molecular-identifier clustering-based TCR repertoire sequencing (MIDCIRS) and TCR RNA copy counting.

General findings and caveats noted by the study authors: Naive libraries contained spiked-in Jurkat TCR RNA (more than 9 copies' worth), which is not part of the donor repertoire. Clones above 20 RNA copies held over 98% of molecules in CMV-specific effector cells but under 1% in naive cells. When barcode sub-clustering was not used, chimeric consensus sequences inflated TCR diversity, with chimeras reaching as high as 47%. Spiked-in Jurkat TCR RNA equal to a single cell's worth was reported to be detectable even within one million naive CD8 T cells. Modeling indicated about three TCR RNA copies recovered per cell, compared with about 9.4 by digital PCR, which implies a capture efficiency of around 30%. Identical TCR molecules sharing a barcode could cause highly expanded clone sizes to be underestimated.

Naive CD8 T cell libraries were made from around 20,000 to 1,000,000 sorted cells using 10%, 30% or 50% of purified RNA. Naive CD8 T cells, defined as CD8+CD4-CCR7+CD45RA+, were FACS-sorted into RLT Plus buffer on a BD FACSAria II. Roughly ten TCR copies' worth of Jurkat RNA were spiked into roughly 17,000-1,100,000 naive CD8 T cell samples to test detection sensitivity. Enrichment of CD8 T cells was done with RosetteSep CD8+ T Cell Enrichment Cocktail plus Ficoll-Paque, and ACK red cell lysis came afterward. Library generation was performed with PCR. The instrument given in TCRdb is NextSeq 500. Preparation of bulk TCR libraries followed a previously described approach, with the TCR primers listed in Table S5. Purification of total RNA was performed with the Qiagen AllPrep DNA/RNA kit. Before analysis, reads from multiple sequencing runs of the same library were pooled. As for how the authors treated the data: Reads were retained only if their TCR constant sequence matched exactly, and those retained reads were trimmed to 150 nt and grouped according to their 12-nt molecular barcodes. Within each barcode group, reads were sub-clustered at a 15% Levenshtein threshold, and quality-weighted consensus sequences were built per RNA molecule. Non-functional sequences were filtered out, along with any lower-count sequence sitting one edit away from another sequence. Based on fitting two negative binomial distributions, any barcode sub-cluster with under 20% of the maximum read count was discarded. TCRdb ran its own pipeline on the public reads, namely fastp trimming at Q25 and MiXCR clone calling, and kept in-frame beta chains. Under each unique CDR3 protein, matching rows form one entry showing the most common genes and DNA. These V and J calls originate from TCRdb's pipeline instead of the authors' own analysis. The sample yields some 580,000 distinct CDR3 sequences; about 25% were counted once. The top ten constitute approximately 0.75% of the sample.

Taken from cysteine to phenylalanine, the CDR3 has 14 residues. The read is trimmed to its CDR3 DNA, 42 bases read in frame from base 1. The junction shows trimming of 5 bases on V and 6 bases on J, plus 16 bases between the germline ends. This chain is built from TRBV12-3 or TRBV12-4 and TRBJ1-1; a weak D assignment points to TRBD1 (6 bases agree). Sequenced: naive CD8+ T cells from blood, with Jurkat cell RNA spiked in. The intended sense of this specimen's cell subset or site label: FACS-sorted CD8+CD4-CCR7+CD45RA+ naive T cells. The clonotype comes from a human donor in good health. Some libraries in this study had Jurkat cell RNA spiked in. DNA sequence: TGTGCCAGCAGTCCTGGGGGCGAGGGCTCTGAAGCTTTCTTT. This sequence encodes CASSPGGEGSEAFF.